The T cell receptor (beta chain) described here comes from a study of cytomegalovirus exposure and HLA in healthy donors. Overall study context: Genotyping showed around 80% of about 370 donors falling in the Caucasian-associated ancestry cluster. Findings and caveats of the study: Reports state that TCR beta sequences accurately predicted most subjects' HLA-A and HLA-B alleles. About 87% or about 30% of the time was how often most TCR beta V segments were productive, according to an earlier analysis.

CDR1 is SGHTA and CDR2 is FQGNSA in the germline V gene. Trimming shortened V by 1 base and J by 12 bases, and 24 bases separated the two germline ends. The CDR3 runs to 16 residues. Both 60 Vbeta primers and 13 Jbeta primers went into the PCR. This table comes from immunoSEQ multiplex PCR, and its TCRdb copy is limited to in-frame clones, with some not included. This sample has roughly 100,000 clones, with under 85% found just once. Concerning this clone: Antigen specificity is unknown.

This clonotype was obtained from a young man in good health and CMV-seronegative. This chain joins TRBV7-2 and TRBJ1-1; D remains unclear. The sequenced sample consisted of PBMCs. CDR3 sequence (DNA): TGTGCCAGCAGCTTAGGCCATACCGACTTCGGGAGCCCGACTTTCTTT. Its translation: CASSLGHTDFGSPTFF.